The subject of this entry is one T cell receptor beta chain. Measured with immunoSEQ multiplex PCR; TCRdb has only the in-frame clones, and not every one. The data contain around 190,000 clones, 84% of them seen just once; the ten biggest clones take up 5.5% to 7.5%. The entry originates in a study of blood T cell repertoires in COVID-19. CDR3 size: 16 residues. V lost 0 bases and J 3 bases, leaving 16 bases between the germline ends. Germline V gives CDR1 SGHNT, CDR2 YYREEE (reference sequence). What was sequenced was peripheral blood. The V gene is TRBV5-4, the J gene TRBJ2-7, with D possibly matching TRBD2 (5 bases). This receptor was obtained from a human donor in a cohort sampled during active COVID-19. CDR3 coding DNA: TGTGCCAGCAGCTTGGGGGGAGACCCCAGTTTCTACGAGCAGTACTTC. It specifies CASSLGGDPSFYEQYF.